Shown below are 12 T cell receptor beta chains from a single sample sequenced in a study of immune characterization of retroperitoneal liposarcoma. TCRdb analysed the PCR reads with MiXCR anew, one entry per CDR3 protein. This table holds fewer than 3,000 distinct CDR3 sequences, about 40% found once. The sample consisted of tumor tissue. These receptors were taken from a male donor with retroperitoneal liposarcoma.

The gene calls are TRBV4-1 and TRBJ2-1; TRBD1 or TRBD2 may be the D gene (6 bases each). Germline values: CDR1 MGHRA, CDR2 YSYEKL. The CDR3 consists of 14 residues. Trimming took off 6 bases at V and 6 bases at J, with 15 bases between the two ends. The CDR3 DNA is TGCGCCAGCAGAGGCCGGGGGCGACTCAATGAGCAGTTCTTC. Its translation is CASRGRGRLNEQFF.

V is TRBV12-3 or TRBV12-4 and J is TRBJ2-4, with D perhaps TRBD2 (6 bases). The J call may not be correct, given that the DNA end is closer to TRBJ2-7. The CDR3 spans 14 residues. CDR3 in DNA: TGTGCCAGCAGTTTCTCCGGGAGAAGGAACGAGCAGTACTTC. Translated, it gives CASSFSGRRNEQYF.

This clonotype appeared a few times. The chain uses TRBV11-1 and TRBJ2-1, with D perhaps matching TRBD1 or TRBD2 (7 bases each). The J call may be in error: the DNA end matches TRBJ2-7 better. The CDR3 sequence is 15 residues long. Looked up from germline, CDR1 is SGHAT and CDR2 is FQDESV (reference sequence). CDR3 sequence: CASSSDRASGTLQYF. The DNA for the CDR3 is TGTGCCAGCAGCTCCGACAGGGCTAGCGGAACTTTGCAGTACTTC.

This clonotype is classed as medium-sized. The V and J genes are TRBV6-1 and TRBJ1-1; D uncertain. The CDR3 totals 13 residues. Germline V lookup: CDR1 MNHNS, CDR2 SASEGT. V shed 3 bases and J shed 2 bases, with 7 bases lying between them. The CDR3 bases are TGTGCCAGCAGTGATGGGGTAAACACTGAAGCTTTCTTT. Protein: CASSDGVNTEAFF.

This chain connects TRBV6-5 to TRBJ1-6; 8 nucleotides match TRBD1. The CDR3 totals 14 residues. CDR1 is MNHEY and CDR2 is SVGAGI in the germline V gene. Trimming at V came to 3 bases and at J to 8 bases, leaving 3 bases not matched to a gene. CDR3 protein: CASSYDRGHSPLHF. CDR3 bases: TGTGCCAGCAGTTATGACAGGGGACATTCACCCCTCCACTTT.

This clonotype was observed a handful of times. The gene calls are TRBV7-8 and TRBJ1-1, with D possibly TRBD1 on 5 matching bases. In germline, CDR1 is SGHVS, CDR2 FQNEAQ. The CDR3 is made up of 14 amino acids. Between the trimmed V and J ends, which lost 4 bases and 0 bases, there was a span of 9 bases. The CDR3 nucleotides are TGTGCCAGCAGCTCCGGACACATGAACACTGAAGCTTTCTTT. It is translated as CASSSGHMNTEAFF.

By its share, this clonotype is medium-sized. This chain links TRBV7-3 with TRBJ2-5, with 8 bases lining up with TRBD2. CDR1 and CDR2 (germline): SGHTA, FQGTGA. V gave up 5 bases and J gave up 11 bases; unmatched junction bases: 16. This CDR3 comprises 15 residues. The CDR3 reads CASSEEGSGMSEQYF. DNA for the CDR3: TGTGCCAGCAGCGAGGAAGGTAGCGGGATGTCTGAGCAGTACTTC.

The V gene is TRBV10-2, the J gene TRBJ2-3; 11 positions match TRBD1. Germline V gene data show CDR1 as WSHSY and CDR2 as SAAADI. V gave up 6 bases and J gave up 2 bases; unmatched junction bases: 4. The CDR3 runs 15 residues. CDR3 coding DNA: TGCGCCAGCAGCGGGACAGGGGGGGTCACAGATACGCAGTATTTT. Translating it yields CASSGTGGVTDTQYF.

In its sample, this clonotype was seen a few times. The V call is TRBV4-1, the J call TRBJ2-4; D remains unclear. The CDR3 spans 14 residues. V was pared by 3 bases and J by 7 bases, with 13 bases between. The V gene's germline CDR1 is MGHRA and CDR2 YSYEKL. DNA for the CDR3: TGCGCCAGCAGCCACTCTTTTCAGATCAACATTCAGTACTTC. Its protein product is CASSHSFQINIQYF.

Here the CDR3 DNA reads TGTGCCACCGAAAGGGGGACCCACAATGAGCAGTTCTTC. Residues: CATERGTHNEQFF. The chain joins TRBV6-1 to TRBJ2-1, with a tentative D call TRBD1 (6 bases). V was shortened by 10 bases and J by 5 bases, with 15 bases between the two germline ends. The CDR3 sequence is 13 residues long. Germline values: CDR1 MNHNS, CDR2 SASEGT.

By sample fraction, this clonotype is medium-sized. This chain uses TRBV14 with TRBJ2-5, with 10 bases aligning to TRBD1. The CDR3 has 19 residues. Trimming cost V 3 bases and J 1 base; bases outside gene matches: 14. Germline V gives CDR1 SGHDN, CDR2 FVKESK. The chain's CDR3 is CASSQGTGAQTTLQETQYF. The CDR3 DNA reads TGTGCCAGCAGCCAGGGGACAGGGGCCCAAACGACGCTCCAAGAGACCCAGTACTTC.

Within the sample, this clonotype is large. The genes are TRBV6-1 and TRBJ2-3; TRBD2 matches 10 bases. Germline trimming cut 6 bases from V and 1 base from J; bases unmatched to any gene: 4. The CDR3 spans 15 residues. Germline assignment: CDR1 MNHNS and CDR2 SASEGT. The CDR3 DNA sequence: TGTGCCAGCAGCTGGACTAGCGGAGGCACAGATACGCAGTATTTT. Translation gives CASSWTSGGTDTQYF.